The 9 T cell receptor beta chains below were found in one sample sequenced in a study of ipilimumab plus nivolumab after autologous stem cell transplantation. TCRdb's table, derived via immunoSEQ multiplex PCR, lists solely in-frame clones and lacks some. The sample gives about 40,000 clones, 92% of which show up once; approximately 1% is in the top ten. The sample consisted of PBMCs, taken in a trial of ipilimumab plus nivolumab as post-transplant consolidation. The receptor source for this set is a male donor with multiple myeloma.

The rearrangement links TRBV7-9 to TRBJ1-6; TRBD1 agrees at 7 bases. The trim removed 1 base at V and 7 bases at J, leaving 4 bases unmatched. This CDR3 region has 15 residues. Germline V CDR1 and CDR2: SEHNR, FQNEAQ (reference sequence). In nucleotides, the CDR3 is TGTGCCAGCAGCTTAGATGGGACAGTGAATTCACCCCTCCACTTT. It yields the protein CASSLDGTVNSPLHF.

CDR3 bases: TGCGCCAGCAGCCGCGACCTTGCGAAAGGGGCGGGAGAGACCCAGTACTTC. Its translation is CASSRDLAKGAGETQYF. J is TRBJ2-5 and V is TRBV4-3; D possibly matches TRBD1 or TRBD2 (5 bases each). The CDR3 has 17 residues. V lost 4 bases and J 4 bases, leaving 22 bases between the germline ends. CDR1 is LGHNA and CDR2 is YSLEER in the germline V gene.

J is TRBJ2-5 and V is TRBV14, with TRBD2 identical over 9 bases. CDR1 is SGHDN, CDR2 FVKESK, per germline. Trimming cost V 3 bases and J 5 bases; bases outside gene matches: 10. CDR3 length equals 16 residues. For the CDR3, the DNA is TGTGCCAGCAGCCACCACTTTAGCGGGAGCGGCGAGACCCAGTACTTC. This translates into CASSHHFSGSGETQYF.

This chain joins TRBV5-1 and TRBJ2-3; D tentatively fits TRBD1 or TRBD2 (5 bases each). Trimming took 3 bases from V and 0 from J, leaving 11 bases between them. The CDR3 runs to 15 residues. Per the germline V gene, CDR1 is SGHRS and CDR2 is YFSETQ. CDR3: CASSSGRTSTDTQYF. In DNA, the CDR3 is TGCGCCAGCAGCTCGGGACGGACTAGCACAGATACGCAGTATTTT. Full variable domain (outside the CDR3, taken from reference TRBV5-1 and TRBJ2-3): KAGVTQTPRYLIKTRGQQVTLSCSPISGHRSVSWYQQTPGQGLQFLFEYFSETQRNKGNFPGRFSGRQFSNSRSEMNVSTLELGDSALYLCASSSGRTSTDTQYFGPGTRLTVL.

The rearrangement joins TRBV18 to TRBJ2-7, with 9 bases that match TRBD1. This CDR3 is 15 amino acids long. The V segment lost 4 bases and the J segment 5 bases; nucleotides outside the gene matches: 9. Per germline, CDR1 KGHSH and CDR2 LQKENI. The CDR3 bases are TGTGCCAGCTCACGCCGTGGACAGGGGATGGACGAGCAGTACTTC. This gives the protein CASSRRGQGMDEQYF.

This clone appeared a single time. The CDR3 loop is CASSWGGSSYNEQFF. The CDR3, as DNA: TGTGCCAGCAGCTGGGGGGGGAGCTCCTACAATGAGCAGTTCTTC. V gene TRBV7-8 combines with J gene TRBJ2-1; 7 bases line up with TRBD2. CDR1 is SGHVS and CDR2 is FQNEAQ in the germline V gene. The CDR3 is 15 amino acids. J gave up 0 bases and V 4 bases, and 3 bases lay outside the gene matches.

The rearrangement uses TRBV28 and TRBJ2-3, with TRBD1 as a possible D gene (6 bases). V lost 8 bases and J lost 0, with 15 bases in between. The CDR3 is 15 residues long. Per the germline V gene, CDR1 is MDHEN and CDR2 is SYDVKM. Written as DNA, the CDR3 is TGTGCCAGCCGCGATTCGGACAGCAGCACAGATACGCAGTATTTT. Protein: CASRDSDSSTDTQYF.

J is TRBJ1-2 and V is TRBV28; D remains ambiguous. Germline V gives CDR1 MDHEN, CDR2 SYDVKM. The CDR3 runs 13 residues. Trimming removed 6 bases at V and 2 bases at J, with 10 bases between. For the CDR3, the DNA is TGTGCCAGCAGAGTTAAGAAGAACTATGGCTACACCTTC. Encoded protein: CASRVKKNYGYTF.

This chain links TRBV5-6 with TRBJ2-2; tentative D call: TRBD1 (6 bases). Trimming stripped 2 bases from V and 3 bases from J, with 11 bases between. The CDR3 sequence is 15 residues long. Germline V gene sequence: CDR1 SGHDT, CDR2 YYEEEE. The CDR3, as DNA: TGTGCCAGCAGCTTTGGTAGGGGGTACACCGGGGAGCTGTTTTTT. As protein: CASSFGRGYTGELFF.